A single sample is the source of the 22 T cell receptor beta chains below, sequenced in a study of T cell responses to AZD1222 COVID-19 vaccine. The data were produced by immunoSEQ multiplex PCR, yet TCRdb's version contains in-frame clones alone and is incomplete. The sample has fewer than 200,000 clones; 88% are singletons. Source: peripheral blood, taken 28 days after the second AZD1222 dose. These receptors were obtained from an adult who received the AZD1222 COVID-19 vaccine.

V usage is TRBV19 and J usage is TRBJ1-1; D is uncertain. CDR3 size: 14 residues. The V gene's germline CDR1 is LNHDA and CDR2 SQIVND (reference sequence). Between the trimmed V and J ends, which lost 3 bases and 5 bases, there was a span of 13 bases. CDR3 bases: TGTGCCAGTAGTATGTACGGGGAAGAGACTGAAGCTTTCTTT. Protein sequence: CASSMYGEETEAFF. Full variable domain (remainder filled in from reference TRBV19 and TRBJ1-1): DGGITQSPKYLFRKEGQNVTLSCEQNLNHDAMYWYRQDPGQGLRLIYYSQIVNDFQKGDIAEGYSVSREKKESFPLTVTSAQKNPTAFYLCASSMYGEETEAFFGQGTRLTVV.

The V and J genes are TRBV9 and TRBJ2-1, with a tentative D call TRBD2 (5 bases). This CDR3 region has 15 residues. CDR1 and CDR2 from the germline V gene are SGDLS and YYNGEE. V lost 3 bases and J 4 bases, leaving 14 bases between the germline ends. This CDR3 is CASSARSGDYNEQFF. CDR3 in DNA: TGTGCCAGCAGCGCTCGAAGCGGCGATTACAATGAGCAGTTCTTC. Together with reference TRBV9 and TRBJ2-1, the CDR3 gives the full variable domain: DSGVTQTPKHLITATGQRVTLRCSPRSGDLSVYWYQQSLDQGLQFLIQYYNGEERAKGNILERFSAQQFPDLHSELNLSSLELGDSALYFCASSARSGDYNEQFFGPGTRLTVL.

The chain combines TRBV10-3 with TRBJ2-3; D is undetermined. The CDR3 totals 12 residues. CDR1 is ENHRY and CDR2 is SYGVKD in the germline V gene. Trimming shortened V by 6 bases and J by 6 bases, and 10 bases separated the two germline ends. The CDR3 nucleotides are TGTGCCATCAGGGACCTAAGGGATACGCAGTATTTT. Translation: CAIRDLRDTQYF.

The V and J genes are TRBV6-5 and TRBJ1-1; D might be TRBD1 (6 bases). Trimming stripped 2 bases from V and 1 base from J, with 8 bases between. There are 14 residues in the CDR3. Germline-derived CDR1 and CDR2 are MNHEY and SVGAGI. Here the CDR3 DNA reads TGTGCCAGCAGTTACAGGGGGGCGAACACTGAAGCTTTCTTT. This sequence encodes CASSYRGANTEAFF.

This sequence joins TRBV7-3 and TRBJ2-5; no clear D gene. The germline V and J ends were trimmed by 6 bases and 5 bases, with 16 bases remaining between them. CDR1 is SGHTA and CDR2 is FQGTGA in the germline V gene. The CDR3 runs 14 residues. Written as DNA, the CDR3 is TGTGCCAGCAGGAATCCGGGCACCGCGGAGACCCAGTACTTC. Residues: CASRNPGTAETQYF.

Remarks on this clone: Other DNA sequences within the sample encode an identical CDR3. This chain joins TRBV5-1 and TRBJ1-5; no firm D call. V was shortened by 0 bases and J by 0 bases, with 4 bases between the two germline ends. The CDR3 has 14 amino acids. Germline loops: CDR1 SGHRS, CDR2 YFSETQ. The CDR3 loop reads CASSLDGSNQPQHF. Here the CDR3 DNA reads TGCGCCAGCAGCTTGGACGGTAGCAATCAGCCCCAGCATTTT.

The chain joins TRBV6-2 or TRBV6-3 to TRBJ1-4; D remains ambiguous. There are 14 residues in the CDR3. CDR1 MNHEY and CDR2 SVGEGT come from the germline V gene. The V and J ends lost 8 bases and 10 bases respectively, with 20 bases between them. The CDR3 sequence is CASGPQSRELKLFF. The CDR3 coding sequence is TGTGCCAGCGGCCCACAGTCCCGAGAATTAAAACTGTTTTTT.

The rearrangement links TRBV10-3 to TRBJ2-7, with D unclear. Looked up from germline, CDR1 is ENHRY and CDR2 is SYGVKD. V lost 4 bases and J lost 0, with 10 bases in between. This CDR3 spans 14 amino acids. In DNA, the CDR3 is TGTGCCATCAGTGGCCCCGGTAGCTCCTACGAGCAGTACTTC. It is translated as CAISGPGSSYEQYF.

The chain employs TRBV27 and TRBJ2-1; possible D gene TRBD1, 5 bases. CDR1 MNHEY and CDR2 SMNVEV come from the germline V gene (reference sequence). V dropped 3 bases and J dropped 9 bases, with 12 bases sitting between them. This CDR3 contains 13 residues. The DNA for the CDR3 is TGTGCCAGCAGTTTGGATGGGGCTGGTGAGCAGTTCTTC. Encoded protein: CASSLDGAGEQFF.

In its sample, this clone was seen a few times. J is TRBJ2-7 and V is TRBV18, with 11 bases fitting TRBD1. The germline CDR1 and CDR2 sequences are KGHSH and LQKENI. The CDR3 extends over 19 amino acids. The trim removed 3 bases at V and 1 base at J, leaving 14 bases unmatched. CDR3 residues: CASSPSGTGGIIISYEQYF. DNA for the CDR3: TGTGCCAGCTCACCTTCCGGGACAGGGGGAATTATAATTTCCTACGAGCAGTACTTC.

The chain uses TRBV6-5 and TRBJ1-1; no firm D call. The CDR3 is made up of 14 amino acids. Germline CDR1 is MNHEY and CDR2 is SVGAGI. V was cut by 7 bases and J by 5 bases, with 17 bases left in between. For the CDR3, the DNA is TGTGCCAGCAAGGTCGTGCAAGAGGTGACTGAAGCTTTCTTT. The encoded protein is CASKVVQEVTEAFF.

This clone was seen just once. This sequence joins TRBV5-1 and TRBJ1-4, with D maybe TRBD1 (6 bases). With 2 bases removed from V and 3 bases from J, the gap between germline ends came to 11 bases. The CDR3 extends over 15 amino acids. Germline V gives CDR1 SGHRS, CDR2 YFSETQ. CDR3 loop: CASSFGTPPNEKLFF. The CDR3 region has the DNA TGCGCCAGCAGCTTCGGGACACCTCCTAATGAAAAACTGTTTTTT. Looking up the rest from reference TRBV5-1 and TRBJ1-4 gives the full variable domain: KAGVTQTPRYLIKTRGQQVTLSCSPISGHRSVSWYQQTPGQGLQFLFEYFSETQRNKGNFPGRFSGRQFSNSRSEMNVSTLELGDSALYLCASSFGTPPNEKLFFGSGTQLSVL.

This clone was observed a handful of times. J is TRBJ1-6 and V is TRBV12-3 or TRBV12-4; possibly TRBD1 for D (6 bases). The length of the CDR3 is 13 residues. Between the trimmed V and J ends, which lost 1 base and 10 bases, there was a span of 8 bases. CDR3 sequence: CASSLEGGSPLHF. In DNA, the CDR3 is TGTGCCAGCAGTTTAGAGGGGGGGTCACCCCTCCACTTT.

This clone has just one count. The CDR3: CASSPTPGQMNTEAFF. For the CDR3, the DNA is TGTGCCAGCAGCCCGACCCCCGGACAGATGAACACTGAAGCTTTCTTT. V and J are TRBV7-6 and TRBJ1-1; weak D call: TRBD1 (6 bases). This CDR3 region has 16 residues. V was trimmed by 5 bases and J by 0 bases, leaving 16 bases between them. In germline, CDR1 is SGHVS, CDR2 FNYEAQ.

The V call is TRBV19, the J call TRBJ2-3; D call uncertain. V lost 5 bases and J lost 2, with 8 bases in between. The CDR3 spans 13 residues. CDR1 LNHDA and CDR2 SQIVND come from the germline V gene (reference sequence). The CDR3 bases are TGTGCCAGTAGTTCGAAAGACACAGATACGCAGTATTTT. It yields the protein CASSSKDTDTQYF.

This sequence joins TRBV6-2 or TRBV6-3 and TRBJ2-1, with 12 bases identical to TRBD2. With 5 bases clipped from V and 4 bases from J, the junction kept 9 bases outside the gene matches. Germline V gene lookup returns CDR1 MNHEY and CDR2 SVGEGT. The CDR3 runs 17 residues. CDR3 coding DNA: TGTGCCAGCAGTCAGTCTAGCGGGGGGGCGTATTACAATGAGCAGTTCTTC. Translated, it gives CASSQSSGGAYYNEQFF.

This sequence joins TRBV4-2 and TRBJ2-2; maybe TRBD1 (6 bases). There are 16 residues in the CDR3. Germline lookup yields CDR1 LGHNA and CDR2 YNFKEQ. Trimming removed 1 base from V and 2 bases from J, with 11 bases in between. CDR3 DNA: TGTGCCAGCAGCCAAGGGGCAGGGGCCAACACCGGGGAGCTGTTTTTT. Translating it yields CASSQGAGANTGELFF.

This clone was picked up a small number of times. The chain combines TRBV27 with TRBJ1-6; no definite D call. The V and J ends lost 6 bases and 7 bases respectively, with 16 bases between them. From germline, CDR1 is MNHEY and CDR2 SMNVEV (reference sequence). This CDR3 comprises 15 residues. In DNA, the CDR3 is TGTGCCAGCAGATCCTTTAGGGAGGGAAATTCACCCCTCCACTTT. Translating it yields CASRSFREGNSPLHF.

This clone appeared a single time. The chain uses TRBV12-3 or TRBV12-4 and TRBJ2-7, with D hard to call. With 1 base removed from V and 6 bases from J, the gap between germline ends came to 10 bases. The CDR3 is 13 amino acids. CDR3 DNA: TGTGCCAGCAGTTTAGGGGCATCCCTCGAGCAGTACTTC. Translating it yields CASSLGASLEQYF.

The chain uses TRBV7-8 and TRBJ2-7; D gene ambiguous. CDR1 is SGHVS and CDR2 is FQNEAQ in the germline V gene. This CDR3 is 16 amino acids long. The V end was cut by 4 bases, the J end by 2 bases, with 18 bases between. CDR3 DNA sequence: TGTGCCAGCAGCTCTCCTAATGGGGTCAGTACCTACGAGCAGTACTTC. This translates into CASSSPNGVSTYEQYF.

The count of this clone is one. The chain combines TRBV2 with TRBJ1-5; possibly TRBD1 for D (5 bases). V lost 7 bases and J lost 11, with 21 bases in between. Per the germline V gene, CDR1 is SNHLY and CDR2 is FYNNEI. The length of the CDR3 is 14 residues. In DNA, the CDR3 is TGTGCCAGCACTGGGACCGGACCGATATCAGCCCAGCATTTT. It specifies CASTGTGPISAQHF. Based on the CDR3 plus reference TRBV2 and TRBJ1-5, the full variable domain is EPEVTQTPSHQVTQMGQEVILRCVPISNHLYFYWYRQILGQKVEFLVSFYNNEISEKSEIFDDQFSVERPDGSNFTLKIRSTKLEDSAMYFCASTGTGPISAQHFGDGTRLSIL.

This clone was seen only once. This rearrangement joins TRBV28 to TRBJ1-5; 9 bases match TRBD1. Germline CDR1 is MDHEN and CDR2 is SYDVKM. CDR3 length: 15 amino acids. The V and J ends lost 7 bases and 1 base, in that order; junction bases with no gene match: 5. The CDR3 DNA follows: TGTGCCAGCAAAACGACAGGGGGGAGCAATCAGCCCCAGCATTTT. Translating it yields CASKTTGGSNQPQHF.